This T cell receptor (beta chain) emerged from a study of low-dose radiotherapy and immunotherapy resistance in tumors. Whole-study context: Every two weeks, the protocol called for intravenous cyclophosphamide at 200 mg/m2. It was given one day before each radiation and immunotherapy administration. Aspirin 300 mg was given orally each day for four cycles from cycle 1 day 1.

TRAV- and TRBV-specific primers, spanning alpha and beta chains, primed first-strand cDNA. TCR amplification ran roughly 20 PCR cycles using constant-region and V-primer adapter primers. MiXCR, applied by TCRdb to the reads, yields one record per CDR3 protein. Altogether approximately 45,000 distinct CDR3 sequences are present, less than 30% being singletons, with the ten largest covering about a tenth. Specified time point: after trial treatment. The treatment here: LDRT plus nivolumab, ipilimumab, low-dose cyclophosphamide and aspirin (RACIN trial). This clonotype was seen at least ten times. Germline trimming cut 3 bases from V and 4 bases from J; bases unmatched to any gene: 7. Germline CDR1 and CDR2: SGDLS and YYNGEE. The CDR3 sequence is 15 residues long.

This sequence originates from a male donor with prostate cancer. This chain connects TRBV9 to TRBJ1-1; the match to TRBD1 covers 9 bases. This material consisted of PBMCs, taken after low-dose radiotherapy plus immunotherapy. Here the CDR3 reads CASSGGQGGTTEAFF. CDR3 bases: TGTGCCAGCAGCGGGGGACAGGGCGGGACCACTGAAGCTTTCTTT.